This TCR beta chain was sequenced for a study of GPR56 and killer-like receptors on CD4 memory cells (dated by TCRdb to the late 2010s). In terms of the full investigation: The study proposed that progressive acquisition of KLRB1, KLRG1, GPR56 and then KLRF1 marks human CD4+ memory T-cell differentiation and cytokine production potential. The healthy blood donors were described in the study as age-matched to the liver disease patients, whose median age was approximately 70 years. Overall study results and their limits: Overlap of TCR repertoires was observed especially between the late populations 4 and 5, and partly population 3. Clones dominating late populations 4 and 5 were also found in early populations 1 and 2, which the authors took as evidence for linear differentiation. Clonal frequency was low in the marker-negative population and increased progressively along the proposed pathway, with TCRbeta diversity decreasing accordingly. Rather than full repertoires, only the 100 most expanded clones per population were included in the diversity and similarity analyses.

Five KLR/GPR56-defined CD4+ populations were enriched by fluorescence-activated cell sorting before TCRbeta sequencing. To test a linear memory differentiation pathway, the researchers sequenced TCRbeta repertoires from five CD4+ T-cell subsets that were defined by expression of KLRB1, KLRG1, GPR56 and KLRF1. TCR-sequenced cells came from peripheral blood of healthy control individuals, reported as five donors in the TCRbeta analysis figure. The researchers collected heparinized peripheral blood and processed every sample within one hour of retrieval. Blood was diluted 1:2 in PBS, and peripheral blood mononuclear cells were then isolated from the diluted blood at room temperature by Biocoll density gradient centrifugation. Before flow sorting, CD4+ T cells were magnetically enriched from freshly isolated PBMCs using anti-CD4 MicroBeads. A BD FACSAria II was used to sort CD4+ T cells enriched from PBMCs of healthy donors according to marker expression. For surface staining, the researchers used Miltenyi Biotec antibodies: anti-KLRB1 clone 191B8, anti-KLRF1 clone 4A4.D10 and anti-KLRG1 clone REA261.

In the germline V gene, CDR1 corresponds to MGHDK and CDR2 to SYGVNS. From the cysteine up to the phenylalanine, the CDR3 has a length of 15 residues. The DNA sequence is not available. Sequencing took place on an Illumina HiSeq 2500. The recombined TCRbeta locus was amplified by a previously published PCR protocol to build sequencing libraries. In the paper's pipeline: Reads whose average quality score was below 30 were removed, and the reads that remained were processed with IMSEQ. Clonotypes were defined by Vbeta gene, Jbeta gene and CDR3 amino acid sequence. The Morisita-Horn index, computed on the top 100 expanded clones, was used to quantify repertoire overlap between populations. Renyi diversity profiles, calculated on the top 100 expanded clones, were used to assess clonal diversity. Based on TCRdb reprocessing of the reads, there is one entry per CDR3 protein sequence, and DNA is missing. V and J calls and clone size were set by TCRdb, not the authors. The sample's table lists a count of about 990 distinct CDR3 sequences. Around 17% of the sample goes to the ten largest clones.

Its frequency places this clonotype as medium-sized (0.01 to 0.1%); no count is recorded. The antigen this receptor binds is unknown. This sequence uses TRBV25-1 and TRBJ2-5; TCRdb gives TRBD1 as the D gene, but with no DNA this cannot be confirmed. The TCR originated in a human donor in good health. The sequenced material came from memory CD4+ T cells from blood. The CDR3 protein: CASRQNRDSQETQYF.